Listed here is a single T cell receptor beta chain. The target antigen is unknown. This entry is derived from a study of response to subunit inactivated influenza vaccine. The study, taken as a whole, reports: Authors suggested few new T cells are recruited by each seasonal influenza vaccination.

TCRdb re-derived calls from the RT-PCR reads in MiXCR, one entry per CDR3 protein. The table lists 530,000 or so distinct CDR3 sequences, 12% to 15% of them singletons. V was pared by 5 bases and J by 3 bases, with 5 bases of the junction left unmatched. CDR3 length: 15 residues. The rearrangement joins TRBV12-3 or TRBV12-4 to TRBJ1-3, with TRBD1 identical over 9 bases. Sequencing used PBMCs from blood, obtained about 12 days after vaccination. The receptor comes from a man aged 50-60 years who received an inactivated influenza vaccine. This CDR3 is CASSIQGALGNTIYF. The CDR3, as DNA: TGTGCCAGCAGTATACAGGGGGCGCTTGGAAACACCATATATTTT.